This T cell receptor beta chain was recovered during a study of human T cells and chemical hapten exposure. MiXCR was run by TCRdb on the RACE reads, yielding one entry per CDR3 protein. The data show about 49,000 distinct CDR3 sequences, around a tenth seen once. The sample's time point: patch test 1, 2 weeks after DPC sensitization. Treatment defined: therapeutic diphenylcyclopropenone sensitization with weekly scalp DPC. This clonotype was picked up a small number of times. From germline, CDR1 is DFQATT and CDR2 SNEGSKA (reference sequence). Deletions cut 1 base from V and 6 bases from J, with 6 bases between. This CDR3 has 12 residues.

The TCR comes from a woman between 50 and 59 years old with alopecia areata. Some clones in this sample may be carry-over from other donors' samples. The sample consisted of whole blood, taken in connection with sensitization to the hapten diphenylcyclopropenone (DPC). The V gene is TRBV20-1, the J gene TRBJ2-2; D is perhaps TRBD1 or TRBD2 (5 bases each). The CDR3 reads CSARVGAGELFF. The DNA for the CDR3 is TGCAGTGCTAGAGTGGGGGCCGGGGAGCTGTTTTTT.